This TCR beta chain was profiled in a study of T-cell reconstitution after alpha-beta-depleted transplantation in children. General observations from the study: Roughly two months post-transplant, alpha-beta T cells reportedly originated from several hundred graft clones that had expanded. T-cell numbers and diversity, one year after transplant, stemmed largely from T cells that were newly produced. The high TCRbeta diversity at day 60 in some patients came from surviving recipient T cells and thymic progenitors.

This clonotype turned up a few times. The antigen is undetermined. Germline CDR1 is SQVTM and CDR2 is ANQGSEA. This CDR3 is built from 13 residues. The V and J ends lost 6 bases and 3 bases respectively, with 12 bases between them. Unique molecular identifiers were built into the TCRbeta library. One entry per CDR3 protein results from TCRdb running MiXCR on the PCR reads. The table records 250,000 or so distinct CDR3 sequences, roughly 25% of them present only once. The sequencing used PBMCs, mostly from graft donor cells, collected 360 days after TCRalphabeta/CD19-depleted stem cell transplant. The clonotype comes from a female patient aged 2-10 years who had a stem cell transplant for congenital amegakaryocytic thrombocytopenia, so the T cells may come from the graft donor. The V call is TRBV29-1, the J call TRBJ1-5; D is possibly TRBD1 (6 bases). The CDR3 sequence is CSVRTDDNQPQHF. Here the CDR3 DNA reads TGCAGCGTGCGGACAGACGACAATCAGCCCCAGCATTTT.